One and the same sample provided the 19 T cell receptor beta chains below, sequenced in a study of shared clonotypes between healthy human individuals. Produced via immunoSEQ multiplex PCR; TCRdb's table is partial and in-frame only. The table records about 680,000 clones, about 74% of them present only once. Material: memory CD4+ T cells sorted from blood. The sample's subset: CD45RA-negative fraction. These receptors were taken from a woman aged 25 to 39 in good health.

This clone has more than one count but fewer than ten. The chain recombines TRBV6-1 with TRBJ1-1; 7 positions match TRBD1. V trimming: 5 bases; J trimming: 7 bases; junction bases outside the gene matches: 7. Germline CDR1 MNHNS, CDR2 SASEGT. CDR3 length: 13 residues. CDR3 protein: CASSTGQALEAFF. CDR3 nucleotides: TGTGCCAGCAGTACCGGACAGGCTCTTGAAGCTTTCTTT.

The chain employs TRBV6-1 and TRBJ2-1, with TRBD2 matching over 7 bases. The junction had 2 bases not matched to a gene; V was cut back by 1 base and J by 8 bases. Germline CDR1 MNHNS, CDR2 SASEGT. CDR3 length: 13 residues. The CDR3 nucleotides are TGTGCCAGCAGTGAAGGGGGGGGTTATGAGCAGTTCTTC. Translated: CASSEGGGYEQFF.

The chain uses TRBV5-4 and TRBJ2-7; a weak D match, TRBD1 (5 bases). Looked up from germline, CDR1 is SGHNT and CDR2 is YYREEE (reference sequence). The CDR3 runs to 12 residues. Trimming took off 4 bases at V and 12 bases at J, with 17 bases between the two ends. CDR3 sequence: CASSQVMGHPYF. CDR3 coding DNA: TGTGCCAGCAGCCAAGTCATGGGGCACCCGTACTTC.

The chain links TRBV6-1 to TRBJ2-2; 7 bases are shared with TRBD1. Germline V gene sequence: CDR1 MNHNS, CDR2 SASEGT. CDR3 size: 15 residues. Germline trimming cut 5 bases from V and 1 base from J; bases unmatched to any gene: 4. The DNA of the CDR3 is TGTGCCAGCAGTCGGACAGGAGTGAACACCGGGGAGCTGTTTTTT. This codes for CASSRTGVNTGELFF.

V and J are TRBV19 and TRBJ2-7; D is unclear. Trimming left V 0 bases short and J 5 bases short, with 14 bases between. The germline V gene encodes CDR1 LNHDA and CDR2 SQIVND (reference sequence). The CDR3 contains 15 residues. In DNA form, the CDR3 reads TGTGCCAGTAGTATAGAGTACCTTTCGTCCCACGAGCAGTACTTC. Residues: CASSIEYLSSHEQYF.

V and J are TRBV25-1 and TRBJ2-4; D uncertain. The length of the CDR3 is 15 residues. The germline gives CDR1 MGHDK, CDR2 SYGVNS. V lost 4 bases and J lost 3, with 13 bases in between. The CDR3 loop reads CASSGEYGHKNIQYF. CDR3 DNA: TGTGCCAGCAGTGGAGAATACGGCCACAAAAACATTCAGTACTTC.

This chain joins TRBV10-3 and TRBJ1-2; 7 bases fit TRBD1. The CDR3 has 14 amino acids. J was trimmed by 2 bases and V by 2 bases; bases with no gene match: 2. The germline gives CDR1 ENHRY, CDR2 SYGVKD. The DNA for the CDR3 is TGTGCCATCAGTGAGAGGGGACAGAACTATGGCTACACCTTC. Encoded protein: CAISERGQNYGYTF.

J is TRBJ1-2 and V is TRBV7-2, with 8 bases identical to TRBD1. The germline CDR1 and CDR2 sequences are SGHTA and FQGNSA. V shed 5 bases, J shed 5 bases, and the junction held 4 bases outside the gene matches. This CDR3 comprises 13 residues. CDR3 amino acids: CASSQGQEYGYTF. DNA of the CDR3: TGTGCCAGCAGCCAGGGACAGGAGTATGGCTACACCTTC. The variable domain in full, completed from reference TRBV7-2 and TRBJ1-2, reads GAGVSQSPSNKVTEKGKDVELRCDPISGHTALYWYRQSLGQGLEFLIYFQGNSAPDKSGLPSDRFSAERTGGSVSTLTIQRTQQEDSAVYLCASSQGQEYGYTFGSGTRLTVV.

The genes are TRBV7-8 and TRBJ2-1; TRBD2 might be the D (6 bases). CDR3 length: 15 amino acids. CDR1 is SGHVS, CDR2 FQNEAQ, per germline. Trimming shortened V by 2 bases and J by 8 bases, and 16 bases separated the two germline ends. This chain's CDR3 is CASSLMGGISDEQFF. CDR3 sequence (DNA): TGTGCCAGCAGCTTAATGGGCGGGATTAGTGATGAGCAGTTCTTC.

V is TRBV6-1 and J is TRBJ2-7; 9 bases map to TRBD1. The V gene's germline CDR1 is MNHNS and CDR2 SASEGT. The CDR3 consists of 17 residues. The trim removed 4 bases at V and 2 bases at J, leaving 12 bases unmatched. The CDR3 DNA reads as TGTGCCAGCAGTGCCTCGGGACAGGGAATAGCTACCTACGAGCAGTACTTC. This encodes CASSASGQGIATYEQYF.

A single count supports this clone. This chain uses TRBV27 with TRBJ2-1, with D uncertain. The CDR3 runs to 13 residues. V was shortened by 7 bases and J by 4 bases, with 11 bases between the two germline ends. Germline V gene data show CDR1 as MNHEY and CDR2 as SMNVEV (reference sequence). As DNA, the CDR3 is TGTGCCAGCATAGGATCGAGGTACAATGAGCAGTTCTTC. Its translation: CASIGSRYNEQFF.

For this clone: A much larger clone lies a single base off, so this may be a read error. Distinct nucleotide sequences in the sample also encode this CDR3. Here the CDR3 reads CASSLDRDQPQHF. Here the CDR3 DNA reads TGTGCCAGCAGCTTAGATAGGGATCAGCCCCAGCATTTT. This chain joins TRBV11-2 and TRBJ1-5, with D unresolved. CDR3 length: 13 residues. Trimming pared 0 bases from V and 5 bases from J, leaving 5 bases between. In germline, CDR1 is SGHAT, CDR2 FQNNGV.

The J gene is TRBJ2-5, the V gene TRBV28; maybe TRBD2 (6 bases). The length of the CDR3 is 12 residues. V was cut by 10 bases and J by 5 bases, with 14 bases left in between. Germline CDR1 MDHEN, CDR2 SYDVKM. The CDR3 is CATFPRGETQYF. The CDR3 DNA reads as TGTGCCACCTTCCCGCGGGGTGAGACCCAGTACTTC.

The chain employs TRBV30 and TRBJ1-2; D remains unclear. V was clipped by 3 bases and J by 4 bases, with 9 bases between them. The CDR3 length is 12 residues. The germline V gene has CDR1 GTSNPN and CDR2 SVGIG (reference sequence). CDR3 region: CAWRAGRYGYTF. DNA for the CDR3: TGTGCCTGGAGAGCCGGGCGCTATGGCTACACCTTC.

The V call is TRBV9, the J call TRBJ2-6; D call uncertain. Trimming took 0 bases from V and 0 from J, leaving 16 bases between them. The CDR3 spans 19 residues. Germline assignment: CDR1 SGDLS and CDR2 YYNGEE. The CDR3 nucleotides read TGTGCCAGCAGCGTAGGGCCGTACCGAAGATTCTCTGGGGCCAACGTCCTGACTTTC. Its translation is CASSVGPYRRFSGANVLTF.

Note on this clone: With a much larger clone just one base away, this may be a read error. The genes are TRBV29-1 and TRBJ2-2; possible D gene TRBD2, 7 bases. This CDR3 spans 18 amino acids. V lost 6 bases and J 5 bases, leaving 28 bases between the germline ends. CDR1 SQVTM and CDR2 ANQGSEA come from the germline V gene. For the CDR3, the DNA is TGCAGCGTAAACAGACCCAGTAGAAGGGGGGGAGCGACCGGGGAGCTGTTTTTT. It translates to CSVNRPSRRGGATGELFF.

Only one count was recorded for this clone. CDR3 nucleotides: TGTGCCAGCAGTACCGGGACTAGCGGGAGCAATGAGCAGTTCTTC. Translating it yields CASSTGTSGSNEQFF. J is TRBJ2-1 and V is TRBV6-6; 14 bases match TRBD2. CDR1 and CDR2 from the germline V gene are MNHNY and SVGAGI (reference sequence). The CDR3 spans 15 residues. V gave up 5 bases and J gave up 6 bases; unmatched junction bases: 3.

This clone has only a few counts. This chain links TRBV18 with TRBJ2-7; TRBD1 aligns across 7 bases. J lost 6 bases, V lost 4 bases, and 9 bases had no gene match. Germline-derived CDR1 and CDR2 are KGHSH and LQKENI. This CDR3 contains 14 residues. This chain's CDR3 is CASSLWDSRAEQYF. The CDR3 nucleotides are TGTGCCAGCTCACTCTGGGACAGCAGGGCCGAGCAGTACTTC.

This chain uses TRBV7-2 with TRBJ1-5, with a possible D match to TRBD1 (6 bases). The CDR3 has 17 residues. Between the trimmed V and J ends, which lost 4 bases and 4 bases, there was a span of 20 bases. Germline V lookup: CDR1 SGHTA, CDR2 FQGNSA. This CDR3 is CASSYVGQLSANQPQHF. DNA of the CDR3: TGTGCCAGCAGCTACGTAGGACAGCTTTCGGCTAATCAGCCCCAGCATTTT.